These 30 T cell receptor beta chains came from one sample sequenced in a study of cytomegalovirus exposure and HLA in healthy donors. The PCR employed 60 Vbeta primers together with 13 Jbeta primers. Sequencing used immunoSEQ multiplex PCR; TCRdb keeps in-frame clones, though not all of them. The sample lists roughly 150,000 clones, approximately 73% seen once, with 1.5% to 2% in the top ten. The sample comprised PBMCs. These TCRs come from a woman between 18 and 29 years old in good health and CMV-seronegative.

CDR3 residues: CASSLGGQSYYGYTF. Here the CDR3 DNA reads TGTGCCAGCAGCCTGGGGGGACAGAGTTACTATGGCTACACCTTC. This chain links TRBV5-4 with TRBJ1-2, with 7 nucleotides matching TRBD1. The CDR3 length is 15 residues. After removal of 4 bases from V and 3 bases from J, the junction contained 9 bases not matched to a gene. The V gene's germline CDR1 is SGHNT and CDR2 YYREEE (reference sequence).

The chain is built from TRBV18 and TRBJ1-2; TRBD1 matches 7 bases. The J segment lost 8 bases and the V segment lost 0 bases, leaving 6 bases of the junction unmatched. Germline V gene lookup returns CDR1 KGHSH and CDR2 LQKENI. The CDR3 length is 14 residues. CDR3 residues: CASSPPGQAVGYTF. CDR3 nucleotides: TGTGCCAGCTCACCACCCGGACAGGCAGTGGGCTACACCTTC.

V and J are TRBV19 and TRBJ1-5, with D uncertain. This CDR3 has 12 amino acids. Germline V gives CDR1 LNHDA, CDR2 SQIVND (reference sequence). Trimming left V 5 bases short and J 5 bases short, with 7 bases between. This chain's CDR3 is CASSYGDQPQHF. The CDR3 coding sequence is TGTGCCAGTAGTTACGGGGATCAGCCCCAGCATTTT.

The chain links TRBV5-1 to TRBJ2-5, with D unresolved. There are 15 residues in the CDR3. Germline V lookup: CDR1 SGHRS, CDR2 YFSETQ. Between the trimmed V and J ends, which lost 0 bases and 0 bases, there was a span of 9 bases. The CDR3 region is CASSLAAQNQETQYF. DNA of the CDR3: TGCGCCAGCAGCTTGGCCGCTCAGAACCAAGAGACCCAGTACTTC.

This clone appeared once. The V gene is TRBV5-1, the J gene TRBJ1-3, with 9 bases identical to TRBD1. This CDR3 has 18 residues. V gave up 4 bases and J gave up 0 bases; unmatched junction bases: 11. Per the germline V gene, CDR1 is SGHRS and CDR2 is YFSETQ. CDR3 sequence: CASSPGQGIVSSGNTIYF. CDR3 DNA: TGCGCCAGCAGCCCAGGACAGGGGATCGTCTCCTCTGGAAACACCATATATTTT.

This clone has a handful of counts. The rearrangement joins TRBV2 to TRBJ1-2; TRBD1 aligns across 7 bases. Germline V CDR1 and CDR2: SNHLY, FYNNEI. CDR3 size: 11 residues. V was pared by 7 bases and J by 5 bases, with 1 base of the junction left unmatched. CDR3 loop: CASTRGYGYTF. CDR3 in DNA: TGTGCCAGCACCAGGGGGTATGGCTACACCTTC.

The V and J genes are TRBV21-1 and TRBJ2-1; the D segment call TRBD2 is taken from the table without a DNA check. TRBV21-1 has pseudogene status. CDR3 size: 18 residues. The CDR3 spells CASSKVQVAGQLGNEQFF. The CDR3 nucleotides read TGTGCCAGCAGCAAAGTCCAGGTAGCGGGGCAATTGGGAAATGAGCAGTTCTTC.

The genes are TRBV10-3 and TRBJ2-1; 11 positions agree with TRBD2. Germline V gene sequence: CDR1 ENHRY, CDR2 SYGVKD. J gave up 4 bases and V 3 bases, and 2 bases lay outside the gene matches. This CDR3 is 15 amino acids long. For the CDR3, the DNA is TGTGCCATCAGTGAAGGGACTAGCGGTTACAATGAGCAGTTCTTC. Protein sequence: CAISEGTSGYNEQFF.

The chain joins TRBV19 to TRBJ1-4, with D unclear. This CDR3 contains 14 residues. The germline V and J ends were trimmed by 1 base and 8 bases, with 11 bases remaining between them. Germline lookup yields CDR1 LNHDA and CDR2 SQIVND (reference sequence). The CDR3 DNA sequence: TGTGCCAGTAGTATAGCTACTAGCGGAGAAAAACTGTTTTTT. It specifies CASSIATSGEKLFF.

This clone was observed a handful of times. The chain links TRBV7-2 to TRBJ1-3; no definite D call. The CDR3 loop spans 16 amino acids. The V gene lost 0 bases and the J gene lost 0 bases, with 9 bases spanning the gap. Germline CDR1 reads SGHTA; CDR2 reads FQGNSA. CDR3 residues: CASSLAQPNSGNTIYF. CDR3 DNA: TGTGCCAGCAGCTTAGCACAGCCCAACTCTGGAAACACCATATATTTT.

The J gene is TRBJ2-5, the V gene TRBV4-1; perhaps TRBD2 as D (5 bases). CDR1 and CDR2 (germline): MGHRA, YSYEKL. V was pared by 0 bases and J by 5 bases, with 13 bases between. The CDR3 totals 15 residues. The CDR3 is CASSQDSFLAETQYF. CDR3 sequence (DNA): TGCGCCAGCAGCCAAGATTCATTCCTAGCCGAGACCCAGTACTTC.

This chain links TRBV7-7 with TRBJ2-1, with 9 bases lining up with TRBD1. J was trimmed by 6 bases and V by 3 bases; bases with no gene match: 12. CDR3 length equals 17 residues. Germline loops: CDR1 SSHAT, CDR2 FNYEAQ (reference sequence). CDR3 loop: CASSLLPRQGGFNEQFF. The DNA for the CDR3 is TGTGCCAGCAGCTTGCTCCCCAGACAGGGGGGGTTCAATGAGCAGTTCTTC.

This clone was counted a few times. This sequence joins TRBV5-1 and TRBJ2-7; weak D call: TRBD2 (6 bases). The CDR3 runs 14 residues. V shed 3 bases and J shed 7 bases, with 17 bases lying between them. Germline values: CDR1 SGHRS, CDR2 YFSETQ. The CDR3 reads CASSSGRPGGEQYV. The CDR3 bases are TGCGCCAGCAGCTCAGGACGGCCTGGAGGGGAGCAGTACGTC.

This clone was counted a few times. The chain joins TRBV7-2 to TRBJ2-1; 13 bases match TRBD2. The germline V gene has CDR1 SGHTA and CDR2 FQGNSA. This CDR3 is built from 16 residues. V was clipped by 2 bases and J by 6 bases; unmatched bases: 4. The CDR3 DNA follows: TGTGCCAGCAGCTTACTCCGGACTAGCGGGAGCAATGAGCAGTTCTTC. Translation gives CASSLLRTSGSNEQFF.

This clone was counted between two and nine times. The V and J genes are TRBV29-1 and TRBJ1-2; no reliable D call. Per the germline V gene, CDR1 is SQVTM and CDR2 is ANQGSEA. This CDR3 comprises 12 residues. The V gene lost 3 bases and the J gene lost 4 bases, with 9 bases spanning the gap. The CDR3 here is CSVDTLGYGYTF. Written as DNA, the CDR3 is TGCAGCGTTGACACGCTCGGCTATGGCTACACCTTC.

The V call is TRBV4-3, the J call TRBJ2-6, with D perhaps matching TRBD1 (5 bases). V lost 1 base and J 0 bases, leaving 13 bases between the germline ends. CDR3 size: 18 residues. CDR1 is LGHNA and CDR2 is YSLEER in the germline V gene. The CDR3 sequence: CASSQVTAQSSGANVLTF. The CDR3 DNA reads TGCGCCAGCAGCCAAGTGACAGCTCAGAGCTCTGGGGCCAACGTCCTGACTTTC.

V gene TRBV10-3 combines with J gene TRBJ1-2; D perhaps matches TRBD1 (5 bases). CDR1 ENHRY and CDR2 SYGVKD come from the germline V gene. The CDR3 totals 13 residues. With 8 bases removed from V and 5 bases from J, the gap between germline ends came to 15 bases. The CDR3 DNA follows: TGTGCCATCGCCCAGGGATCAGGATATGGCTACACCTTC. This encodes CAIAQGSGYGYTF.

The chain has TRBV21-1 and TRBJ2-1; no DNA check was done on the table's D call, TRBD1. TRBV21-1 is noted as a pseudogene. This CDR3 has 13 residues. The CDR3 region is CASSCDRYNEQFF. In DNA form, the CDR3 reads TGTGCCAGCAGCTGTGACAGATACAATGAGCAGTTCTTC.

The chain joins TRBV11-2 to TRBJ1-1; D is perhaps TRBD1 (6 bases). V was cut by 1 base and J by 6 bases, with 12 bases left in between. There are 14 residues in the CDR3. Germline lookup yields CDR1 SGHAT and CDR2 FQNNGV. The CDR3 is CASSLVSGAAEAFF. The DNA for the CDR3 is TGTGCCAGCAGCTTAGTCTCAGGGGCCGCTGAAGCTTTCTTT.

This chain joins TRBV15 and TRBJ1-1, with D unresolved. The V end was cut by 1 base, the J end by 1 base, with 10 bases between. Germline V gene data show CDR1 as LNHNV and CDR2 as YYDKDF (reference sequence). This CDR3 comprises 15 residues. In DNA, the CDR3 is TGTGCCACCAGCAGAGGGGCAGGCCAGAACACTGAAGCTTTCTTT. It yields the protein CATSRGAGQNTEAFF.

CDR3 nucleotide sequence: TGTGCCAGCAGTTCAAAGTCGCTGGGCTCCTACGAGCAGTACGTC. It specifies CASSSKSLGSYEQYV. The chain is built from TRBV6-5 and TRBJ2-7; D unclear. The CDR3 consists of 15 residues. Germline CDR1 MNHEY, CDR2 SVGAGI. V lost 4 bases and J lost 0, with 13 bases in between.

This chain joins TRBV7-9 and TRBJ2-1; D is undetermined. The CDR3 spans 12 residues. Germline CDR1 SEHNR, CDR2 FQNEAQ (reference sequence). With 2 bases removed from V and 10 bases from J, the gap between germline ends came to 9 bases. The CDR3 sequence: CASSLRSPEQFF. CDR3 DNA sequence: TGTGCCAGCAGCTTAAGGAGTCCGGAGCAGTTCTTC.

The rearrangement uses TRBV4-3 and TRBJ2-3; the match to TRBD2 covers 10 bases. From germline, CDR1 is LGHNA and CDR2 YSLEER. Losses at the gene ends were 3 bases for V and 4 bases for J; bases not matched to a gene: 4. This CDR3 spans 15 amino acids. This chain's CDR3 is CASSQSGGAADTQYF. CDR3 in DNA: TGCGCCAGCAGCCAGAGCGGGGGGGCCGCAGATACGCAGTATTTT.

The chain links TRBV18 to TRBJ2-2, with D tentatively TRBD1 (6 bases). Per germline, CDR1 KGHSH and CDR2 LQKENI. The CDR3 runs to 15 residues. V dropped 4 bases and J dropped 4 bases, with 13 bases sitting between them. The CDR3 protein is CASSRDTGSTGELFF. The CDR3 nucleotides are TGTGCCAGCTCACGGGACACGGGGAGCACCGGGGAGCTGTTTTTT.

The chain couples TRBV6-5 to TRBJ2-1; TRBD2 matches 9 bases. The V segment lost 2 bases and the J segment 8 bases; nucleotides outside the gene matches: 7. In germline, CDR1 is MNHEY, CDR2 SVGAGI. There are 15 residues in the CDR3. The CDR3 sequence is CASSYDAGGVYEQFF. The CDR3 DNA sequence: TGTGCCAGCAGTTACGACGCGGGAGGGGTCTATGAGCAGTTCTTC.

The J gene is TRBJ2-7, the V gene TRBV28; 10 bases are a match to TRBD1. Germline V CDR1 and CDR2: MDHEN, SYDVKM. This CDR3 is built from 16 residues. Trimming took 1 base from V and 6 from J; bases not matched to a gene: 9. The CDR3 DNA sequence: TGTGCCAGCAGTTTATCACACACTTGGACAGGGGGCGAGCAGTACTTC. Translating it yields CASSLSHTWTGGEQYF.

The chain recombines TRBV7-9 with TRBJ1-6; 7 positions agree with TRBD1. The CDR3 is 16 residues long. Per germline, CDR1 SEHNR and CDR2 FQNEAQ (reference sequence). J was trimmed by 7 bases and V by 5 bases; bases with no gene match: 11. CDR3 DNA sequence: TGTGCCAGCAGCCTCGACGGGACAGCCTGGAATTCACCCCTCCACTTT. It is translated as CASSLDGTAWNSPLHF.

The J gene is TRBJ2-3, the V gene TRBV10-3; 10 bases fit TRBD2. The junction had 9 bases not matched to a gene; V was cut back by 4 bases and J by 2 bases. CDR1 ENHRY and CDR2 SYGVKD come from the germline V gene. The CDR3 has 17 residues. CDR3 DNA: TGTGCCATCAGTGGTTTTTTGAGCGGGGGGGCCACAGATACGCAGTATTTT. This translates into CAISGFLSGGATDTQYF.

The V gene is TRBV29-1, the J gene TRBJ2-5, with 9 bases matching TRBD2. Germline CDR1 SQVTM, CDR2 ANQGSEA. The V and J ends lost 4 bases and 5 bases, in that order; junction bases with no gene match: 5. This CDR3 region has 13 residues. In nucleotides, the CDR3 is TGCAGCGTTGGCGGGGGGGCTCGCGAGACCCAGTACTTC. Protein sequence: CSVGGGARETQYF.

The chain has TRBV18 and TRBJ1-1; TRBD1 might be the D (6 bases). The CDR3 length is 13 residues. The germline gives CDR1 KGHSH, CDR2 LQKENI. With 5 bases removed from V and 4 bases from J, the gap between germline ends came to 11 bases. CDR3 nucleotide sequence: TGTGCCAGCTCAGGGGGCCCGCGCACTGAAGCTTTCTTT. Translating it yields CASSGGPRTEAFF.